The rows below give T cell receptor beta chains drawn from one sample of a study of cytotoxic CD8 clonotypes in ibrutinib-treated CLL. TCRdb's table, derived via immunoSEQ multiplex PCR, lists solely in-frame clones and lacks some. In the table there are about 160,000 clones, more than 80% of which are singletons. Specimen: PBMCs, collected after 24 months of ibrutinib treatment. The receptors derive from a human donor with chronic lymphocytic leukemia. The CDR3 runs from the conserved cysteine through the conserved F or W. Fields, in order: V gene, J gene, CDR3 protein.

>TRBV6-1|TRBJ1-5
CASSVQVAGNSNQPQHF
>TRBV9|TRBJ2-3
CASSVGTSGGTDTQYF
>TRBV2|TRBJ1-2
CASSEHKNYGYTF
>TRBV6-5|TRBJ2-7
CASSFGQFEQYF
>TRBV6-5|TRBJ1-1
CASSYLSSRQTEAFF
>TRBV19|TRBJ1-2
CASSSHREDYGYTF
>TRBV9|TRBJ1-5
CASSVGGGPNQPQHF
>TRBV28|TRBJ2-5
CASSPEPYAGGFGETQYF
>TRBV7-9|TRBJ1-2
CASRQNGQDSYGYTF
>TRBV11-1|TRBJ1-1
CASSSAGTRGELNTEAFF
>TRBV29-1|TRBJ2-5
CSVEDPSRVQETQYF
>TRBV7-2|TRBJ1-6
CASTLGLHNSPLHF
>TRBV15|TRBJ1-2
CATSTGQGFRYTF
>TRBV7-2|TRBJ2-7
CASSLRRSAGGTSEQYF
>TRBV7-2|TRBJ2-2
CASSLRGAGTGELFF
>TRBV7-9|TRBJ2-1
CASSHRLASSEQFF
>TRBV10-2|TRBJ2-5
CASSDPTRTGQETQYF
>TRBV2|TRBJ2-1
CASSGQLYNEQFF
>TRBV7-9|TRBJ2-5
CASSPRRQGQETQYF
>TRBV5-1|TRBJ2-1
CASSWGGSYNEQFF
>TRBV4-1|TRBJ1-1
CASSQDKLAEAFF
>TRBV27|TRBJ2-7
CASRRTGSNEQYF
>TRBV7-3|TRBJ1-1
CASSLGVMNTEAFF
>TRBV7-2|TRBJ2-2
CASSLGTGTRTGELFF
>TRBV2|TRBJ2-7
CASRRNLGWTGPSYEQYF
>TRBV5-6|TRBJ1-4
CASSARGLGEKLFF
>TRBV19|TRBJ1-2
CAARTAHNYGYTF
>TRBV5-1|TRBJ2-3
CASSRGGQPSTDTQYF
>TRBV28|TRBJ1-5
CASRVGGEGQPQHF
>TRBV5-1|TRBJ1-2
CASSSKGSYGYTF
>TRBV4-1|TRBJ1-2
CASSQSGWYGYTF
>TRBV30|TRBJ2-1
CACGTGNEQFF
>TRBV10-3|TRBJ2-5
CAISESGGGAGTQYF
>TRBV19|TRBJ2-3
CASSIGMGNGDTQYF
>TRBV10-3|TRBJ2-1
CATSRPSGGGNNEQFF
>TRBV19|TRBJ1-2
CASSLWTGQGYTF
>TRBV18|TRBJ1-1
CASSKSSGTEAFF
>TRBV18|TRBJ2-3
CASSNPADTQYF
>TRBV28|TRBJ1-5
CAIRGGGNQPQHF
>TRBV7-9|TRBJ1-1
CASTLSGFAEAFF
>TRBV11-3|TRBJ2-1
CASSLEDREQFF
>TRBV30|TRBJ1-2
CAWSVMARSVGYTF
>TRBV5-1|TRBJ2-5
CASSQGVYQETQYF
>TRBV5-6|TRBJ2-6
CASSLTGQGISGANVLTF
>TRBV27|TRBJ2-7
CASRGQGYEQYF
>TRBV18|TRBJ2-2
CASSPSRGGGTGELFF
>TRBV5-1|TRBJ1-1
CASSPGQGITEAFF
>TRBV14|TRBJ2-7
CASTFGGGPTYEQYF
>TRBV10-1|TRBJ2-7
CASSGTSGRYEQYF
>TRBV29-1|TRBJ1-1
CSVGPSLVGNTEAFF
>TRBV7-9|TRBJ2-2
CASSLRGNTGELFF
>TRBV6-6|TRBJ1-2
CASSRQATNYGYTF
>TRBV29-1|TRBJ1-2
CSVEVPNYTF
>TRBV7-2|TRBJ2-7
CASSFNPLAGRTSYEQYF
>TRBV5-8|TRBJ1-4
CASSFRFRGVNEKLFF
>TRBV19|TRBJ2-5
CASSIGFGLETQYF
>TRBV18|TRBJ1-4
CASSWGTTNEKLFF
>TRBV7-9|TRBJ2-3
CASSLVQGADTQYF